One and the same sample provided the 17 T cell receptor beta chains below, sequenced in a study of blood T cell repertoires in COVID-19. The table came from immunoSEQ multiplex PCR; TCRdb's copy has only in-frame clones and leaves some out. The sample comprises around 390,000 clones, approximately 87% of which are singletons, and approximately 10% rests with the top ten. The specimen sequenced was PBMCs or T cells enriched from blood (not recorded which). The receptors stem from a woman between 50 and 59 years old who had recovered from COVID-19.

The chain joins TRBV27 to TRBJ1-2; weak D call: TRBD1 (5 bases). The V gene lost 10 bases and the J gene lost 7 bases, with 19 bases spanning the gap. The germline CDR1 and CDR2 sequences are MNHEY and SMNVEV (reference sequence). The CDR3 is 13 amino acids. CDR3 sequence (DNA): TGTGCCACCAAGCGGGCCGGGGGAGCTGGCTACACCTTC. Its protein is CATKRAGGAGYTF.

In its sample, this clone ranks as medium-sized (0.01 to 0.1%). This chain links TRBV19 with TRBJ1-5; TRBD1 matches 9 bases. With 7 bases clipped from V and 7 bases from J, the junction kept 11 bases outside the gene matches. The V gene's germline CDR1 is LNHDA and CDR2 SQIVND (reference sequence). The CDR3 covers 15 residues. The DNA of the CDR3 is TGTGCCAGTACCAGCCCGGGACAGGGTAACCAGCCCCAGCATTTT. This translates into CASTSPGQGNQPQHF.

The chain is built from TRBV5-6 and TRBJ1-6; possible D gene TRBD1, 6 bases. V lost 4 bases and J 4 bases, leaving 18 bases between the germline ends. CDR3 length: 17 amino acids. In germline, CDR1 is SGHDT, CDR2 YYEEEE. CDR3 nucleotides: TGTGCCAGCAGCCCGGACAGCTCCAGCCATTATAATTCACCCCTCCACTTT. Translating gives CASSPDSSSHYNSPLHF.

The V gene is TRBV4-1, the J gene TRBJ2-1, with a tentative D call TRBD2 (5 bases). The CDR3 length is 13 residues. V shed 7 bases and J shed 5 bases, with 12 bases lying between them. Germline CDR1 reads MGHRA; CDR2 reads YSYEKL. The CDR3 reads CASNSFGDNEQFF. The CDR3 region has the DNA TGCGCCAGCAACTCCTTCGGGGACAATGAGCAGTTCTTC.

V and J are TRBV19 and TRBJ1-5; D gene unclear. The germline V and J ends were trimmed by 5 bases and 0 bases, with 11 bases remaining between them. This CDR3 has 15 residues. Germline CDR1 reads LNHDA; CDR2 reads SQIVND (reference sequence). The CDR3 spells CASSPTGFSNQPQHF. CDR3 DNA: TGTGCCAGTAGTCCGACGGGGTTTAGCAATCAGCCCCAGCATTTT. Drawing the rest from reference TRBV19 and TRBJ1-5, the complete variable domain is DGGITQSPKYLFRKEGQNVTLSCEQNLNHDAMYWYRQDPGQGLRLIYYSQIVNDFQKGDIAEGYSVSREKKESFPLTVTSAQKNPTAFYLCASSPTGFSNQPQHFGDGTRLSIL.

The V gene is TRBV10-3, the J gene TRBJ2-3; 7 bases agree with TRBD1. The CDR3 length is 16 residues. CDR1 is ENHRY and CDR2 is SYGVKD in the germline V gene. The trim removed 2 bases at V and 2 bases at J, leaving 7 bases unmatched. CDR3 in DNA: TGTGCCATCAGTGAGCGAGACAGGGCCTACACAGATACGCAGTATTTT. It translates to CAISERDRAYTDTQYF.

The CDR3, as DNA: TGCGCCAGCAGCTTGGCCCGGGACAGGAAACCAACTAATGAAAAACTGTTTTTT. Translation gives CASSLARDRKPTNEKLFF. The rearrangement uses TRBV5-1 and TRBJ1-4, with 8 bases identical to TRBD1. Germline values: CDR1 SGHRS, CDR2 YFSETQ. The trim removed 0 bases at V and 0 bases at J, leaving 7 bases unmatched. This CDR3 spans 18 amino acids.

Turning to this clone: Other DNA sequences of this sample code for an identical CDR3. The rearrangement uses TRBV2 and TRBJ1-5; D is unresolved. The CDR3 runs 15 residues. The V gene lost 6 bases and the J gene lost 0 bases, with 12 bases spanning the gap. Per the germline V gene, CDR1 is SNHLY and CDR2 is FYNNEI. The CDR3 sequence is CASRGTGYSNQPQHF. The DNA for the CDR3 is TGTGCCAGCAGGGGTACGGGGTATAGCAATCAGCCCCAGCATTTT.

The CDR3 DNA sequence: TGCAGCGGAAGCGGGGGAAACCAAGAGACCCAGTACTTC. This translates into CSGSGGNQETQYF. V usage is TRBV29-1 and J usage is TRBJ2-5, with 8 nucleotides matching TRBD2. The J segment lost 0 bases and the V segment lost 7 bases, leaving 4 bases of the junction unmatched. The CDR3 is 13 amino acids. CDR1 and CDR2 from the germline V gene are SQVTM and ANQGSEA.

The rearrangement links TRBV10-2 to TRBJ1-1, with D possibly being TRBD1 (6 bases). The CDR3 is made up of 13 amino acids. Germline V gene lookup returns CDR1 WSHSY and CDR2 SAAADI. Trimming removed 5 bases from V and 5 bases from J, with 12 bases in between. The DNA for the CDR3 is TGCGCCAGCAGTATCCCAGGGGTTACTGAAGCTTTCTTT. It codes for CASSIPGVTEAFF.

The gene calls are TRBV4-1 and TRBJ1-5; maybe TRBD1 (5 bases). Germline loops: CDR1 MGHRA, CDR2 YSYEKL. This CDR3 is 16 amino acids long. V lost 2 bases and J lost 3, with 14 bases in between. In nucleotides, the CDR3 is TGCGCCAGCAGCCAACACAGGTTAACGACCAATCAGCCCCAGCATTTT. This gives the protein CASSQHRLTTNQPQHF.

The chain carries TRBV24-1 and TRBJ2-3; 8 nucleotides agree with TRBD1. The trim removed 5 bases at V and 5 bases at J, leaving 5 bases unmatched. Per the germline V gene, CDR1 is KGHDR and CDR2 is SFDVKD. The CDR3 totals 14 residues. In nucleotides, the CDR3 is TGTGCCACCAGTGGGGGACAGGCGGGAGATACGCAGTATTTT. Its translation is CATSGGQAGDTQYF.

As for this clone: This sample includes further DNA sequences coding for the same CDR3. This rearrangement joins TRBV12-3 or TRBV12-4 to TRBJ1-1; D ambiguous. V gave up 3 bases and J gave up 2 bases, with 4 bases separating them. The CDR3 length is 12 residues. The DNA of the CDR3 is TGTGCCAGCAGTTTGTCTAACACTGAAGCTTTCTTT. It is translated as CASSLSNTEAFF.

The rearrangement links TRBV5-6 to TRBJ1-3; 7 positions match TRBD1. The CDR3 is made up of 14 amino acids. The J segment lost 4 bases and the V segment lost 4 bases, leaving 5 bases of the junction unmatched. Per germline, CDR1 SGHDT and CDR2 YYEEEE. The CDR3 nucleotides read TGTGCCAGCAGCGCCGGGACAGTAGGAAACACCATATATTTT. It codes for CASSAGTVGNTIYF.

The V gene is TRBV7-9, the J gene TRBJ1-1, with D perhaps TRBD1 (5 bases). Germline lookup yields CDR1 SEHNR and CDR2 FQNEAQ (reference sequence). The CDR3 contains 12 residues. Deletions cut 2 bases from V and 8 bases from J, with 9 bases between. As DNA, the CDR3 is TGTGCCAGCAGCTTAAGGGCAGGGGAAGCTTTCTTT. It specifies CASSLRAGEAFF.

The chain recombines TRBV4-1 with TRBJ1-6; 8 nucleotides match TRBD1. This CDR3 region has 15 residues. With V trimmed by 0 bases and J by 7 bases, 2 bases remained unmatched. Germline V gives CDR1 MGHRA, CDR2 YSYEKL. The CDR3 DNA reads TGCGCCAGCAGCCAAGAAGGGACAGGAAATTCACCCCTCCACTTT. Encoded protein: CASSQEGTGNSPLHF.

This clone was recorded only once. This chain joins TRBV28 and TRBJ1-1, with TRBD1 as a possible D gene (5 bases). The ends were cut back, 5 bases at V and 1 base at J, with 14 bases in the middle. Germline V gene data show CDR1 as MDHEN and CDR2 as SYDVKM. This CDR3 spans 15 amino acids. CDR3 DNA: TGTGCCAGCAGTCTCCCCCAGGGCAAGAACACTGAAGCTTTCTTT. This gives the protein CASSLPQGKNTEAFF.